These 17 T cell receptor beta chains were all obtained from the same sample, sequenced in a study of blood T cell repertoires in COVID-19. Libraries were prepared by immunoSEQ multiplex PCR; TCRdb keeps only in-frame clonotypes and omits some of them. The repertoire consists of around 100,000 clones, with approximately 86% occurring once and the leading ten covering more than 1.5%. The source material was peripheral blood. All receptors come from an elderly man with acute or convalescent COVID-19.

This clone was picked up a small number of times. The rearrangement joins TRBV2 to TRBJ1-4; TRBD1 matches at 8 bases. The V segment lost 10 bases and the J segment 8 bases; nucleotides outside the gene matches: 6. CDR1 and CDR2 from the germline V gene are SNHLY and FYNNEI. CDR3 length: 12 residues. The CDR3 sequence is CATGQGREKLFF. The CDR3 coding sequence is TGTGCCACCGGACAGGGCAGGGAAAAACTGTTTTTT.

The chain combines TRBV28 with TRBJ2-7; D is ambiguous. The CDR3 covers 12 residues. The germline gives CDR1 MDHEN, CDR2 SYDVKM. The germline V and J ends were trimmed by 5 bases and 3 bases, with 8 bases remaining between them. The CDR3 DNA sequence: TGTGCCAGCAGTAAGCCTTTCTACGAGCAGTACTTC. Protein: CASSKPFYEQYF.

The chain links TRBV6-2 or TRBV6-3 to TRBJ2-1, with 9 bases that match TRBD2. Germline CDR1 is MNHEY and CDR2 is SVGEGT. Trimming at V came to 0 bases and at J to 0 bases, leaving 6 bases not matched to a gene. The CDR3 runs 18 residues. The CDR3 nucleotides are TGTGCCAGCAGTTACTCGATAGCGGGAGACCACTCCTACAATGAGCAGTTCTTC. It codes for CASSYSIAGDHSYNEQFF.

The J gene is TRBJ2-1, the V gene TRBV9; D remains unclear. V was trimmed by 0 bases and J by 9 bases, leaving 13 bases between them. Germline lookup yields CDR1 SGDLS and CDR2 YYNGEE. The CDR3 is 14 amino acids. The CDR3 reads CASSVDWFAVEQFF. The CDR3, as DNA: TGTGCCAGCAGCGTAGATTGGTTTGCGGTTGAGCAGTTCTTC.

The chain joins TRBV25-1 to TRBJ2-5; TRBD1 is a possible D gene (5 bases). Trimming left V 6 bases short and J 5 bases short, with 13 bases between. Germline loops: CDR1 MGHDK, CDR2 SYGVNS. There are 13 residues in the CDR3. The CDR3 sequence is CASSQGALETQYF. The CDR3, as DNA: TGTGCCAGCAGCCAAGGGGCGCTGGAGACCCAGTACTTC.

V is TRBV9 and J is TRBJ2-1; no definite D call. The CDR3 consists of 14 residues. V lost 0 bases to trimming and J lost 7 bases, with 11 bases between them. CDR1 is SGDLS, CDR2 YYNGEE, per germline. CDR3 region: CASSVDGRSNEQFF. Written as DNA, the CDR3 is TGTGCCAGCAGCGTAGATGGCCGAAGTAATGAGCAGTTCTTC.

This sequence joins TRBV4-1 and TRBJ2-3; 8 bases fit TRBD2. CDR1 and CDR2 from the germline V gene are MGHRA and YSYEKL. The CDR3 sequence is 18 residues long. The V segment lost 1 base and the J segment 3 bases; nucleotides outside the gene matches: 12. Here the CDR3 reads CASSQALTSGRKTDTQYF. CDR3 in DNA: TGCGCCAGCAGCCAAGCGCTGACGAGCGGGAGAAAGACAGATACGCAGTATTTT.

The CDR3 DNA follows: TGTGCCAGCAGCCAAGAGGAATTGGACAGGGGGTACAATGAGCAGTTCTTC. It encodes CASSQEELDRGYNEQFF. The chain has TRBV4-2 and TRBJ2-1; TRBD1 aligns across 10 bases. Germline CDR1 LGHNA, CDR2 YNFKEQ. The CDR3 runs 17 residues. V was pared by 0 bases and J by 4 bases, with 6 bases of the junction left unmatched.

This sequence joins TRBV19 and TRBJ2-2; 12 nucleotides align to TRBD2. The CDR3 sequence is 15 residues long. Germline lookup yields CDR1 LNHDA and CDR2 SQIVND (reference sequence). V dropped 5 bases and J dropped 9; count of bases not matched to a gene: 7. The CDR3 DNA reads TGTGCCAGTAGTGTGCGGACTAGCGGGACCTGGGAGCTGTTTTTT. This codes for CASSVRTSGTWELFF.

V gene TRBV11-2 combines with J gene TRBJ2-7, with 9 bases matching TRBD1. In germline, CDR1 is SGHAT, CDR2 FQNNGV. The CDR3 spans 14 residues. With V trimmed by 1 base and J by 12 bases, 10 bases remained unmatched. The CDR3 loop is CASSLGTGATVTYF. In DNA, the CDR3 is TGTGCCAGCAGCTTAGGGACAGGGGCGACCGTGACGTACTTC.

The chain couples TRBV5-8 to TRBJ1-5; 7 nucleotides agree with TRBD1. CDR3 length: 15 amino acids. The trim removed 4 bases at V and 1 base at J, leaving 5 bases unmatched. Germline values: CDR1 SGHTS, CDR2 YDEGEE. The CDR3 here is CASSPQDRSNQPQHF. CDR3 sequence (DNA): TGTGCCAGCAGCCCACAGGACAGGAGCAATCAGCCCCAGCATTTT.

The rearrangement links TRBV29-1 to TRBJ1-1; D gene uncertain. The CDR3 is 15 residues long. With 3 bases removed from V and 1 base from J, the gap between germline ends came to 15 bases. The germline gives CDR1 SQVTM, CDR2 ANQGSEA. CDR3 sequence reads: CSVDSGRPANTEAFF. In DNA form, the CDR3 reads TGCAGCGTTGATTCCGGGAGGCCAGCGAACACTGAAGCTTTCTTT.

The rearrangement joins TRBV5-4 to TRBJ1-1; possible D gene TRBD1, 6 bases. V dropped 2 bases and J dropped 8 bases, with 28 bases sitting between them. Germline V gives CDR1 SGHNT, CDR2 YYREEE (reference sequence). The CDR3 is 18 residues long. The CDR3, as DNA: TGTGCCAGCAGCTTTCCATTCTCGGGGCGACAGGCCAGCTGGGAAGCTTTCTTT. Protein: CASSFPFSGRQASWEAFF.

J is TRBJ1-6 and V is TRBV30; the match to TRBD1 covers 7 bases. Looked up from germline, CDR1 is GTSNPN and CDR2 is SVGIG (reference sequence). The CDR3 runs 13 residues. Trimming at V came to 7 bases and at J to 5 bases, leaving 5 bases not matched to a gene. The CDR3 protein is CAYTDRDNSPLHF. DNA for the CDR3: TGTGCCTACACAGACAGGGATAATTCACCCCTCCACTTT.

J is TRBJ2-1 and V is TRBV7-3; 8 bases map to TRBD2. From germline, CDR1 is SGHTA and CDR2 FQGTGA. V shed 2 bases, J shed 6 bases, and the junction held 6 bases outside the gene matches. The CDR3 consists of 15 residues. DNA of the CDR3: TGTGCCAGCAGCTTATCCAGCGGGAGCCCCAATGAGCAGTTCTTC. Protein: CASSLSSGSPNEQFF.

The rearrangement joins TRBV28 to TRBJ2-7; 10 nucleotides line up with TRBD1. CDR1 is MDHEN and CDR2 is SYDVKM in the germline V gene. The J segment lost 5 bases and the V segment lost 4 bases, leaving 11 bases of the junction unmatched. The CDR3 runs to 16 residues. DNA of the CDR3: TGTGCCAGCAGTTCTTCCGGGACAGGGGCCCGGGACGAGCAGTACTTC. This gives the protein CASSSSGTGARDEQYF.

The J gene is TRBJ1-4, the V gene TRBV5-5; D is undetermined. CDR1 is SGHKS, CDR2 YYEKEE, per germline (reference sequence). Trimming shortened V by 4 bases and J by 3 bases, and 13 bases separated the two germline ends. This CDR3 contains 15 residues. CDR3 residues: CASSPPGSANEKLFF. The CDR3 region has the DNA TGTGCCAGCAGCCCCCCGGGTTCGGCTAATGAAAAACTGTTTTTT.